One sample yielded the 20 T cell receptor beta chains listed below, sequenced in a study of human T cells and chemical hapten exposure. Time point denoted: patch test 3, about 24 weeks after DPC sensitization. Stated treatment: therapeutic diphenylcyclopropenone sensitization with weekly scalp DPC. One entry per CDR3 protein results from TCRdb running MiXCR on the RACE reads. Here the sample spans approximately 60,000 distinct CDR3 sequences, approximately 10% being singletons. Specimen: whole blood, collected in connection with sensitization to the hapten diphenylcyclopropenone (DPC). The receptors come from a woman in her 30s with alopecia areata. Some clones in this sample may be carry-over from other donors' samples.

This clonotype was counted a few times. The V and J genes are TRBV29-1 and TRBJ2-1; perhaps TRBD1 as D (6 bases). Germline V gene lookup returns CDR1 SQVTM and CDR2 ANQGSEA. The V gene lost 3 bases and the J gene lost 0 bases, with 9 bases spanning the gap. The CDR3 contains 14 residues. The CDR3 coding sequence is TGCAGCGTTGATAGGGGGAGCTCCTACAATGAGCAGTTCTTC. This sequence encodes CSVDRGSSYNEQFF.

The chain is built from TRBV28 and TRBJ1-6, with a tentative D call TRBD1 (5 bases). V lost 1 base, J lost 9 bases, and 10 bases lay in between. Germline CDR1 MDHEN, CDR2 SYDVKM. The length of the CDR3 is 14 residues. Here the CDR3 DNA reads TGTGCCAGCAGTTTATTAGGGGAGACTTCACCCCTCCACTTT. Amino acid sequence: CASSLLGETSPLHF.

This clonotype was counted only a few times. The chain links TRBV6-5 to TRBJ2-2; 8 nucleotides align to TRBD1. The CDR3 has 14 amino acids. With V trimmed by 6 bases and J by 4 bases, 4 bases remained unmatched. Germline V gene sequence: CDR1 MNHEY, CDR2 SVGAGI. The CDR3 DNA follows: TGTGCCAGCAGCTGGACAGGGATCACCGGGGAGCTGTTTTTT. Translation gives CASSWTGITGELFF.

Only a few counts were recorded for this clonotype. V and J are TRBV7-6 and TRBJ2-5, with 15 bases that match TRBD2. V lost 4 bases, J lost 1 base, and 4 bases stayed unmatched. Germline lookup yields CDR1 SGHVS and CDR2 FNYEAQ. The CDR3 spans 17 residues. The CDR3 is CASSSGLAGGSQETQYF. The CDR3 DNA reads as TGTGCCAGCAGCTCGGGACTAGCGGGGGGATCCCAAGAGACCCAGTACTTC.

This clonotype has at least ten counts. The chain employs TRBV5-4 and TRBJ2-5; TRBD2 aligns across 8 bases. V lost 0 bases, J lost 6 bases, and 13 bases stayed unmatched. CDR3 size: 17 residues. Germline V gives CDR1 SGHNT, CDR2 YYREEE (reference sequence). The CDR3: CASSLGFWREDPQTQYF. CDR3 DNA sequence: TGTGCCAGCAGCTTGGGTTTCTGGCGGGAGGATCCTCAGACCCAGTACTTC.

This clonotype is a singleton in its sample. The chain joins TRBV21-1 to TRBJ2-7; whether TRBD1, the table's D call, matches the DNA was not checked. TRBV21-1 constitutes a pseudogene. The CDR3 length is 20 residues. The CDR3 DNA sequence: TGTGCCAGCAGCAAAGTTAAAACCGGGACCCCGACCCCGGGGCCCTACGAGCAGTACTTC. Protein product: CASSKVKTGTPTPGPYEQYF.

This clonotype was seen a few times. The chain employs TRBV29-1 and TRBJ2-5, with D perhaps TRBD1 (5 bases). There are 13 residues in the CDR3. Trimming stripped 4 bases from V and 3 bases from J, with 12 bases between. The germline CDR1 and CDR2 sequences are SQVTM and ANQGSEA. The CDR3 reads CSVAGQIEETQYF. CDR3 nucleotides: TGCAGCGTTGCAGGGCAGATCGAAGAGACCCAGTACTTC.

This clonotype came up a few times. The chain carries TRBV28 and TRBJ2-1; 7 bases align to TRBD2. Germline V gene sequence: CDR1 MDHEN, CDR2 SYDVKM. V shed 5 bases, J shed 7 bases, and the junction held 11 bases outside the gene matches. The CDR3 has 15 residues. The chain's CDR3 is CASSPRGAGLNEQFF. The CDR3 DNA reads as TGTGCCAGCAGTCCCCGGGGAGCGGGGTTAAATGAGCAGTTCTTC.

This clonotype came up many times. The genes are TRBV3-1 and TRBJ1-2, with D perhaps TRBD1 (5 bases). The germline V gene encodes CDR1 LGHDT and CDR2 YNNKEL (reference sequence). CDR3 length: 14 amino acids. V lost 4 bases to trimming and J lost 4 bases, with 13 bases between them. The CDR3: CASSPSEGTYGYTF. The DNA for the CDR3 is TGTGCCAGCAGCCCCTCAGAGGGGACCTATGGCTACACCTTC.

The rearrangement links TRBV6-1 to TRBJ1-4, with 10 nucleotides matching TRBD1. Germline V lookup: CDR1 MNHNS, CDR2 SASEGT. This CDR3 is built from 14 residues. V dropped 7 bases and J dropped 8; count of bases not matched to a gene: 7. The CDR3 DNA sequence: TGTGCCAGCATATTGGGGGACAGGGGAGAAAAACTGTTTTTT. It codes for CASILGDRGEKLFF.

This clonotype has just a few counts. The CDR3 sequence is CASSRGSGVSGNTIYF. In DNA, the CDR3 is TGTGCCAGCAGTAGGGGGAGCGGCGTCTCTGGAAACACCATATATTTT. V and J are TRBV6-1 and TRBJ1-3, with D perhaps matching TRBD1 (6 bases). The CDR3 totals 16 residues. V lost 5 bases to trimming and J lost 0 bases, with 14 bases between them. The germline V gene has CDR1 MNHNS and CDR2 SASEGT.

This clonotype appeared many times. The V and J genes are TRBV7-3 and TRBJ1-5; no reliable D call. Germline-derived CDR1 and CDR2 are SGHTA and FQGTGA. V lost 4 bases and J lost 0, with 16 bases in between. The CDR3 sequence is 17 residues long. The CDR3 reads CASSSQAENYSNQPQHF. The DNA of the CDR3 is TGTGCCAGCAGCTCCCAGGCGGAAAATTATAGCAATCAGCCCCAGCATTTT.

This clonotype was seen at least ten times. The rearrangement joins TRBV2 to TRBJ1-4; possibly TRBD1 for D (5 bases). The V end was cut by 10 bases, the J end by 3 bases, with 12 bases between. Germline values: CDR1 SNHLY, CDR2 FYNNEI. This CDR3 has 13 residues. The CDR3 spells CATSTAANEKLFF. As DNA, the CDR3 is TGTGCCACTTCGACAGCCGCTAATGAAAAACTGTTTTTT. Full variable domain (remainder filled in from reference TRBV2 and TRBJ1-4): EPEVTQTPSHQVTQMGQEVILRCVPISNHLYFYWYRQILGQKVEFLVSFYNNEISEKSEIFDDQFSVERPDGSNFTLKIRSTKLEDSAMYFCATSTAANEKLFFGSGTQLSVL.

This clonotype occurred a few times. The chain carries TRBV28 and TRBJ2-2; 8 positions agree with TRBD1. This CDR3 has 16 residues. CDR1 MDHEN and CDR2 SYDVKM come from the germline V gene. J gave up 7 bases and V 7 bases, and 14 bases lay outside the gene matches. This CDR3 is CASNLAPGGRDGELFF. The DNA of the CDR3 is TGTGCCAGCAATTTGGCCCCAGGGGGCAGGGACGGGGAGCTGTTTTTT. Using reference TRBV28 and TRBJ2-2 for the parts outside the CDR3, the full variable domain is DVKVTQSSRYLVKRTGEKVFLECVQDMDHENMFWYRQDPGLGLRLIYFSYDVKMKEKGDIPEGYSVSREKKERFSLILESASTNQTSMYLCASNLAPGGRDGELFFGEGSRLTVL.

CDR3 sequence: CASSLEGTPSNTGELFF. The CDR3 nucleotides read TGTGCCAGCAGCTTAGAGGGGACACCTTCGAACACCGGGGAGCTGTTTTTT. The chain joins TRBV7-6 to TRBJ2-2, with D maybe TRBD1 (6 bases). Germline V gives CDR1 SGHVS, CDR2 FNYEAQ. With 1 base removed from V and 0 bases from J, the gap between germline ends came to 12 bases. CDR3 size: 17 residues.

This chain uses TRBV6-5 with TRBJ2-7; 8 bases fit TRBD1. This CDR3 has 16 residues. CDR1 MNHEY and CDR2 SVGAGI come from the germline V gene. With 0 bases clipped from V and 0 bases from J, the junction kept 4 bases outside the gene matches. The CDR3 nucleotides are TGTGCCAGCAGTTACTCTCCGACAGGGGACTCCTACGAGCAGTACTTC. Protein product: CASSYSPTGDSYEQYF.

The V call is TRBV6-5, the J call TRBJ2-7; D possibly uses TRBD1 or TRBD2 (5 bases each). Per germline, CDR1 MNHEY and CDR2 SVGAGI. The CDR3 is 16 residues long. V was trimmed by 0 bases and J by 0 bases, leaving 12 bases between them. The CDR3 spells CASSYSGTRSSYEQYF. DNA for the CDR3: TGTGCCAGCAGTTACTCCGGGACGAGAAGCTCCTACGAGCAGTACTTC.

This clonotype occurred many times. The genes are TRBV11-2 and TRBJ2-7, with D possibly TRBD2 on 5 matching bases. CDR1 and CDR2 (germline): SGHAT, FQNNGV. The V and J ends lost 3 bases and 1 base respectively, with 13 bases between them. The CDR3 sequence is 15 residues long. The CDR3 region has the DNA TGTGCCAGCAGCTTGAGTTCCGGGGAATCCTACGAGCAGTACTTC. This sequence encodes CASSLSSGESYEQYF.

This clonotype has a count of ten or more. V and J are TRBV15 and TRBJ2-5; D unclear. The germline V and J ends were trimmed by 0 bases and 5 bases, with 10 bases remaining between them. In germline, CDR1 is LNHNV, CDR2 YYDKDF (reference sequence). The CDR3 sequence is 14 residues long. Here the CDR3 DNA reads TGTGCCACCAGCAGAGATAGGACGGTGGAGACCCAGTACTTC. Its translation: CATSRDRTVETQYF.

The gene calls are TRBV12-3 or TRBV12-4 and TRBJ2-2; D is undetermined. This CDR3 region has 14 residues. The ends were cut back, 0 bases at V and 1 base at J, with 3 bases in the middle. As DNA, the CDR3 is TGTGCCAGCAGTTTAGCCCTGAACACCGGGGAGCTGTTTTTT. Its translation: CASSLALNTGELFF.